The 25 T cell receptor beta chains presented below share a single source sample, sequenced in a study of cytomegalovirus exposure and HLA in healthy donors. This table comes from immunoSEQ multiplex PCR, and its TCRdb copy is limited to in-frame clones, with some not included. The table lists over 50,000 clones, 96% of them singletons. Sequencing was carried out using PBMCs. The receptors stem from a woman between 18 and 29 years old in good health and CMV-seronegative.

This sequence joins TRBV7-8 and TRBJ1-2, with 8 bases matching TRBD1. The V gene's germline CDR1 is SGHVS and CDR2 FQNEAQ. The CDR3 covers 15 residues. Unmatched junction bases numbered 5, after V lost 5 bases and J lost 0 bases. CDR3 loop: CASSPGQGANYGYTF. CDR3 DNA: TGTGCCAGCAGCCCCGGACAGGGAGCTAACTATGGCTACACCTTC.

The chain links TRBV5-4 to TRBJ2-1, with D tentatively TRBD2 (6 bases). V was shortened by 4 bases and J by 5 bases, with 16 bases between the two germline ends. Germline V lookup: CDR1 SGHNT, CDR2 YYREEE (reference sequence). This CDR3 comprises 15 residues. The CDR3 region has the DNA TGTGCCAGCAGCCCTCTGGCGGGATGGGACAATGAGCAGTTCTTC. Its translation is CASSPLAGWDNEQFF.

The V gene is TRBV11-1, the J gene TRBJ1-1; TRBD1 matches at 7 bases. The CDR3 sequence is 14 residues long. Germline CDR1 SGHAT, CDR2 FQDESV (reference sequence). Trimming took 4 bases from V and 8 from J; bases not matched to a gene: 10. Written as DNA, the CDR3 is TGTGCCAGCAGCTCTATTGACGGGACAGCAGAAGCTTTCTTT. Translated: CASSSIDGTAEAFF.

The gene calls are TRBV19 and TRBJ2-6, with 8 bases fitting TRBD1. The CDR3 is made up of 17 amino acids. The V segment lost 3 bases and the J segment 0 bases; nucleotides outside the gene matches: 4. Germline CDR1 is LNHDA and CDR2 is SQIVND (reference sequence). The DNA of the CDR3 is TGTGCCAGTAGTATGACAGGGGCTCGCTCTGGGGCCAACGTCCTGACTTTC. Its protein product is CASSMTGARSGANVLTF.

This chain joins TRBV7-9 and TRBJ1-4; a weak D match, TRBD1 (5 bases). V shed 2 bases and J shed 7 bases, with 11 bases lying between them. Germline CDR1 SEHNR, CDR2 FQNEAQ (reference sequence). The length of the CDR3 is 14 residues. CDR3 region: CASSLPGGGEKLFF. The CDR3 coding sequence is TGTGCCAGCAGCTTACCGGGGGGGGGTGAAAAACTGTTTTTT.

V and J are TRBV6-1 and TRBJ2-3, with 8 bases identical to TRBD2. Germline V gene sequence: CDR1 MNHNS, CDR2 SASEGT. The length of the CDR3 is 12 residues. The J segment lost 6 bases and the V segment lost 6 bases, leaving 2 bases of the junction unmatched. The CDR3 coding sequence is TGTGCCAGCAGCCGACTAGCGGATACGCAGTATTTT. Its protein product is CASSRLADTQYF.

This chain uses TRBV16 with TRBJ2-7, with 7 bases aligning to TRBD2. Trimming removed 1 base from V and 5 bases from J; junction bases left unmatched: 5. This CDR3 comprises 14 residues. In germline, CDR1 is KGHSY, CDR2 FQNENV. CDR3 sequence: CASSQFGGSNEQYF. The CDR3 region has the DNA TGTGCCAGCAGCCAATTCGGGGGGTCCAACGAGCAGTACTTC.

CDR3 amino acids: CASSHSDRGGQPQHF. For the CDR3, the DNA is TGTGCCAGCTCACACAGCGACAGGGGAGGTCAGCCCCAGCATTTT. V gene TRBV18 combines with J gene TRBJ1-5, with 8 bases that match TRBD1. Germline-derived CDR1 and CDR2 are KGHSH and LQKENI. J was trimmed by 6 bases and V by 4 bases; bases with no gene match: 8. The CDR3 consists of 15 residues.

The chain links TRBV4-3 to TRBJ1-1; the D is unclear. The CDR3 is 14 residues long. The germline CDR1 and CDR2 sequences are LGHNA and YSLEER. The ends were cut back, 3 bases at V and 6 bases at J, with 14 bases in the middle. The CDR3 loop is CASSHGRWEAEAFF. CDR3 nucleotides: TGCGCCAGCAGCCACGGCAGATGGGAGGCTGAAGCTTTCTTT.

The chain is built from TRBV4-3 and TRBJ2-7, with D possibly matching TRBD1 (6 bases). The CDR3 extends over 15 amino acids. V shed 4 bases and J shed 1 base, with 14 bases lying between them. Germline V lookup: CDR1 LGHNA, CDR2 YSLEER. Here the CDR3 DNA reads TGCGCCAGCAGCCCAGACAGGTCCACTTCCTACGAGCAGTACTTC. Translating gives CASSPDRSTSYEQYF.

This sequence joins TRBV19 and TRBJ2-3; TRBD1 might be the D (5 bases). Trimming stripped 1 base from V and 1 base from J, with 15 bases between. The CDR3 spans 17 residues. CDR1 is LNHDA, CDR2 SQIVND, per germline (reference sequence). The CDR3 sequence: CASSIAPRAWGTDTQYF. CDR3 DNA: TGTGCCAGTAGTATAGCCCCCAGGGCGTGGGGCACAGATACGCAGTATTTT.

The rearrangement uses TRBV15 and TRBJ1-3; 7 bases map to TRBD1. The CDR3 loop spans 14 amino acids. Germline assignment: CDR1 LNHNV and CDR2 YYDKDF (reference sequence). The V segment lost 3 bases and the J segment 3 bases; nucleotides outside the gene matches: 2. In nucleotides, the CDR3 is TGTGCCACCAGCAGGGACAGGCTTGGAAACACCATATATTTT. This encodes CATSRDRLGNTIYF. Filled out from reference TRBV15 and TRBJ1-3, the complete variable domain reads DAMVIQNPRYQVTQFGKPVTLSCSQTLNHNVMYWYQQKSSQAPKLLFHYYDKDFNNEADTPDNFQSRRPNTSFCFLDIRSPGLGDTAMYLCATSRDRLGNTIYFGEGSWLTVV.

The genes are TRBV2 and TRBJ1-2; 8 bases agree with TRBD1. J lost 3 bases, V lost 4 bases, and 7 bases had no gene match. The CDR3 length is 15 residues. Germline loops: CDR1 SNHLY, CDR2 FYNNEI. The CDR3 DNA follows: TGTGCCAGCAGTGCCTGGACAGGGCCCCACTATGGCTACACCTTC. It is translated as CASSAWTGPHYGYTF.

The chain combines TRBV5-1 with TRBJ2-2, with TRBD1 matching over 11 bases. CDR1 SGHRS and CDR2 YFSETQ come from the germline V gene. CDR3 length: 16 amino acids. The J segment lost 6 bases and the V segment lost 4 bases, leaving 8 bases of the junction unmatched. The CDR3 sequence is CASSPTGTGGAGELFF. In nucleotides, the CDR3 is TGCGCCAGCAGCCCGACCGGGACAGGGGGTGCCGGGGAGCTGTTTTTT.

The V and J genes are TRBV28 and TRBJ2-7; 7 positions agree with TRBD1. Germline CDR1 MDHEN, CDR2 SYDVKM. The CDR3 has 14 residues. V shed 5 bases, J shed 3 bases, and the junction held 7 bases outside the gene matches. CDR3 sequence: CASSVQGLVYEQYF. CDR3 DNA sequence: TGTGCCAGCAGTGTACAGGGGTTGGTCTACGAGCAGTACTTC.

This sequence joins TRBV6-1 and TRBJ1-4, with 9 nucleotides matching TRBD1. In germline, CDR1 is MNHNS, CDR2 SASEGT. Trimming at V came to 0 bases and at J to 0 bases, leaving 17 bases not matched to a gene. The length of the CDR3 is 22 residues. CDR3 coding DNA: TGTGCCAGCAGTGAAGCGGGACAGGGCATGGGCGTCTTTCTTGCAACTAATGAAAAACTGTTTTTT. Protein: CASSEAGQGMGVFLATNEKLFF.

The rearrangement joins TRBV6-5 to TRBJ1-4, with 7 bases aligning to TRBD1. The ends lost 2 bases at V and 10 bases at J; junction bases unmatched: 13. In germline, CDR1 is MNHEY, CDR2 SVGAGI. The CDR3 sequence is 16 residues long. The CDR3 bases are TGTGCCAGCAGTTACACCGGCGACAGGGCAGTGGGAAAACTGTTTTTT. Protein sequence: CASSYTGDRAVGKLFF.

A single count supports this clone. The chain combines TRBV28 with TRBJ2-1; 7 nucleotides line up with TRBD2. Germline V gene data show CDR1 as MDHEN and CDR2 as SYDVKM. The CDR3 sequence is 15 residues long. Trimming at V came to 2 bases and at J to 9 bases, leaving 10 bases not matched to a gene. The CDR3 bases are TGTGCCAGCAGTTTAGGATGGCCGGGGGGTGGTGAGCAGTTCTTC. As protein: CASSLGWPGGGEQFF.

This rearrangement joins TRBV18 to TRBJ2-5; D perhaps matches TRBD1 (5 bases). Germline V CDR1 and CDR2: KGHSH, LQKENI. The CDR3 extends over 13 amino acids. V lost 1 base, J lost 5 bases, and 8 bases lay in between. This CDR3 is CASSPQGKETQYF. CDR3 sequence (DNA): TGTGCCAGCTCACCACAGGGGAAGGAGACCCAGTACTTC.

The chain links TRBV18 to TRBJ2-7; 7 bases fit TRBD1. The germline gives CDR1 KGHSH, CDR2 LQKENI. V trimming: 5 bases; J trimming: 10 bases; junction bases outside the gene matches: 17. The CDR3 has 15 amino acids. CDR3 nucleotides: TGTGCCAGCTCAGCACGGGACAGAGGGGCGCCCTACCAGTACTTC. Translated: CASSARDRGAPYQYF.

J is TRBJ2-4 and V is TRBV28; tentatively, D is TRBD2 (5 bases). CDR1 is MDHEN and CDR2 is SYDVKM in the germline V gene. CDR3 length: 18 residues. Trimming left V 4 bases short and J 3 bases short, with 22 bases between. As DNA, the CDR3 is TGTGCCAGCAGTTCATCCATCCCCTCGGGGTGGCTCAAAAACATTCAGTACTTC. This translates into CASSSSIPSGWLKNIQYF.

This rearrangement joins TRBV18 to TRBJ1-4, with D uncertain. Germline loops: CDR1 KGHSH, CDR2 LQKENI. Trimming cost V 5 bases and J 3 bases, with 13 bases left between them. CDR3 length equals 15 residues. DNA of the CDR3: TGTGCCAGCTCATCAAACAGCCCGGCTAATGAAAAACTGTTTTTT. Its protein is CASSSNSPANEKLFF.

The chain joins TRBV30 to TRBJ2-2; D is perhaps TRBD2 (6 bases). Trimming removed 3 bases at V and 5 bases at J, with 16 bases between. Germline assignment: CDR1 GTSNPN and CDR2 SVGIG (reference sequence). CDR3 length equals 15 residues. CDR3 nucleotides: TGTGCCTGGAGCCGTCGGGGGAGCGATACCGGGGAGCTGTTTTTT. Translated: CAWSRRGSDTGELFF. Drawing the rest from reference TRBV30 and TRBJ2-2, the complete variable domain is SQTIHQWPATLVQPVGSPLSLECTVEGTSNPNLYWYRQAAGRGLQLLFYSVGIGQISSEVPQNLSASRPQDRQFILSSKKLLLSDSGFYLCAWSRRGSDTGELFFGEGSRLTVL.

This rearrangement joins TRBV5-1 to TRBJ2-1; D might be TRBD2 (5 bases). The germline V and J ends were trimmed by 4 bases and 6 bases, with 14 bases remaining between them. The CDR3 spans 14 residues. Germline CDR1 reads SGHRS; CDR2 reads YFSETQ. CDR3 protein: CASSLTVSVNEQFF. The CDR3 DNA reads as TGCGCCAGCAGCCTTACTGTTAGCGTCAATGAGCAGTTCTTC. The full variable domain, its missing parts supplied by reference TRBV5-1 and TRBJ2-1, is KAGVTQTPRYLIKTRGQQVTLSCSPISGHRSVSWYQQTPGQGLQFLFEYFSETQRNKGNFPGRFSGRQFSNSRSEMNVSTLELGDSALYLCASSLTVSVNEQFFGPGTRLTVL.

J is TRBJ2-5 and V is TRBV6-5; D might be TRBD1 (6 bases). V was cut by 2 bases and J by 2 bases, with 9 bases left in between. The germline gives CDR1 MNHEY, CDR2 SVGAGI. The CDR3 contains 14 residues. CDR3 in DNA: TGTGCCAGCAGTTACCTCGGACAGCAAGAGACCCAGTACTTC. This codes for CASSYLGQQETQYF.